The clone carrying this T cell receptor beta chain was seen at least ten times. The target antigen is unknown. Each CDR3 protein is one row after TCRdb ran MiXCR on the 5' RACE reads. The data contain more than 150,000 distinct CDR3 sequences, 15% to 20% of them singletons. This sample was included in a study of CD8 T cells in ankylosing spondylitis. Notes on the study in general: Clones tied to disease were said to be significantly enriched in matched ankylosing spondylitis synovial fluid. The authors found the disease-linked clones to be CD8+ and relatively rare in peripheral blood. Past research had described some motif variants in reactive arthritis synovial fluid and blood.

This clonotype was obtained from a male donor aged 5 to 29 with ankylosing spondylitis or in good health (not recorded which). The specimen sequenced was blood, either unsorted or a sorted T cell fraction (not recorded which).

CDR3 sequence reads: CATSDAGRANEKLFF. CDR3 DNA: TGTGCCACCAGTGACGCGGGACGGGCTAATGAAAAACTGTTTTTT. V gene TRBV24-1 combines with J gene TRBJ1-4, with a weak D call TRBD1 (5 bases). This CDR3 contains 15 residues. V was pared by 4 bases and J by 3 bases, with 11 bases between. Germline CDR1 KGHDR, CDR2 SFDVKD.